This passage covers 25 T cell receptor beta chains from one sample sequenced in a study of blood T cells in healthy people across ages. The second PCR ran roughly 6 to 11 cycles with a sample-barcoded 5' primer and J-beta primers. TCRdb re-called the 5' RACE reads through MiXCR, storing one row per CDR3 protein. The repertoire holds approximately 690,000 distinct CDR3 sequences, over 40% seen once, with around 32% in the top ten. The specimen sequenced was blood. These receptor sequences come from an elderly man in good health.

This sequence joins TRBV28 and TRBJ2-3; 9 bases agree with TRBD1. V trimming: 6 bases; J trimming: 2 bases; junction bases outside the gene matches: 9. In germline, CDR1 is MDHEN, CDR2 SYDVKM. There are 16 residues in the CDR3. This CDR3 reads CASRVTGGGNTDTQYF. The CDR3 DNA is TGTGCCAGCAGGGTGACAGGGGGAGGAAACACAGATACGCAGTATTTT.

There are a few counts of this clonotype. V and J are TRBV3-1 and TRBJ2-2, with 9 bases aligning to TRBD2. The CDR3 length is 14 residues. In germline, CDR1 is LGHDT, CDR2 YNNKEL (reference sequence). V lost 4 bases and J lost 7; bases outside the gene matches: 4. CDR3 DNA sequence: TGTGCCAGCAGCCGCGGGGGGGGAGTCGGGGAGCTGTTTTTT. It codes for CASSRGGGVGELFF.

The chain carries TRBV29-1 and TRBJ1-4; possibly TRBD1 for D (5 bases). In germline, CDR1 is SQVTM, CDR2 ANQGSEA. The CDR3 is 15 residues long. The V gene lost 0 bases and the J gene lost 5 bases, with 13 bases spanning the gap. DNA of the CDR3: TGCAGCGTTGAAGATCCTCGCCGGGGGAATGAAAAACTGTTTTTT. Residues: CSVEDPRRGNEKLFF.

This chain links TRBV5-1 with TRBJ2-7; the D gene is possibly TRBD2 (7 bases). The CDR3 loop spans 15 amino acids. V was trimmed by 3 bases and J by 5 bases, leaving 18 bases between them. Germline values: CDR1 SGHRS, CDR2 YFSETQ. The CDR3 DNA follows: TGCGCCAGCAGCTCCAAGGGGGGGGCGCCTGACGAGCAGTACTTC. Its translation is CASSSKGGAPDEQYF. The entire variable domain, with the rest obtained from reference TRBV5-1 and TRBJ2-7, is as follows: KAGVTQTPRYLIKTRGQQVTLSCSPISGHRSVSWYQQTPGQGLQFLFEYFSETQRNKGNFPGRFSGRQFSNSRSEMNVSTLELGDSALYLCASSSKGGAPDEQYFGPGTRLTVT.

As DNA, the CDR3 is TGTGCCAGCAGCCGAGGACAGGCCCTCTATGGCTACACCTTC. Encoded protein: CASSRGQALYGYTF. The chain has TRBV3-1 and TRBJ1-2; 7 positions match TRBD1. The germline V gene encodes CDR1 LGHDT and CDR2 YNNKEL (reference sequence). The CDR3 runs to 14 residues. V lost 4 bases to trimming and J lost 4 bases; unmatched junction nucleotides: 6. Combining the CDR3 with reference TRBV3-1 and TRBJ1-2 gives the whole variable domain DTAVSQTPKYLVTQMGNDKSIKCEQNLGHDTMYWYKQDSKKFLKIMFSYNNKELIINETVPNRFSPKSPDKAHLNLHINSLELGDSAVYFCASSRGQALYGYTFGSGTRLTVV.

This chain links TRBV19 with TRBJ2-4, with D possibly TRBD1 on 6 matching bases. Germline CDR1 is LNHDA and CDR2 is SQIVND (reference sequence). This CDR3 has 16 residues. V was clipped by 5 bases and J by 0 bases, with 14 bases between them. In nucleotides, the CDR3 is TGTGCCAGTAGTGGACGGGACACTTCAGCCAAAAACATTCAGTACTTC. Amino acids: CASSGRDTSAKNIQYF.

This clonotype was found a few times. The V gene is TRBV5-5, the J gene TRBJ2-7; possible D gene TRBD1, 6 bases. With 2 bases removed from V and 0 bases from J, the gap between germline ends came to 9 bases. The CDR3 has 14 amino acids. CDR1 is SGHKS and CDR2 is YYEKEE in the germline V gene (reference sequence). The CDR3: CASSLLDSSYEQYF. The CDR3 DNA is TGTGCCAGCAGCTTATTGGACAGCTCCTACGAGCAGTACTTC.

Regarding this clonotype: This may come from a read error, since a much larger clone is one base off. The chain is built from TRBV20-1 and TRBJ2-5, with 8 bases lining up with TRBD2. V lost 2 bases and J lost 11; bases outside the gene matches: 19. The CDR3 totals 16 residues. The V gene's germline CDR1 is DFQATT and CDR2 SNEGSKA (reference sequence). The CDR3 sequence: CSARPPRGGPRNEQYF. CDR3 in DNA: TGCAGTGCTAGACCCCCCCGGGGGGGCCCCAGAAATGAGCAGTACTTC.

The V and J genes are TRBV18 and TRBJ2-1, with TRBD1 identical over 7 bases. CDR1 is KGHSH, CDR2 LQKENI, per germline. Trimming cost V 4 bases and J 8 bases; bases outside gene matches: 2. The length of the CDR3 is 12 residues. CDR3 region: CASSQDRDEQFF. CDR3 bases: TGTGCCAGCTCACAAGACAGGGATGAGCAGTTCTTC.

V gene TRBV9 combines with J gene TRBJ1-6; a possible D gene is TRBD1 (5 bases). The CDR3 totals 15 residues. Germline V gene sequence: CDR1 SGDLS, CDR2 YYNGEE. V was pared by 0 bases and J by 10 bases, with 14 bases between. The CDR3 protein is CASSVGASGESPLHF. CDR3 DNA sequence: TGTGCCAGCAGCGTAGGAGCCTCGGGGGAATCACCCCTCCACTTT.

This chain joins TRBV15 and TRBJ2-1; no clear D. CDR1 is LNHNV, CDR2 YYDKDF, per germline (reference sequence). V lost 0 bases and J 10 bases, leaving 7 bases between the germline ends. The CDR3 runs to 12 residues. The CDR3 here is CATSRDAYEQFF. As DNA, the CDR3 is TGTGCCACCAGCAGAGATGCGTACGAGCAGTTCTTC. Combining the CDR3 with reference TRBV15 and TRBJ2-1 gives the whole variable domain DAMVIQNPRYQVTQFGKPVTLSCSQTLNHNVMYWYQQKSSQAPKLLFHYYDKDFNNEADTPDNFQSRRPNTSFCFLDIRSPGLGDTAMYLCATSRDAYEQFFGPGTRLTVL.

V is TRBV7-2 and J is TRBJ2-3; 8 nucleotides match TRBD2. CDR3 length equals 14 residues. V was pared by 2 bases and J by 8 bases, with 6 bases of the junction left unmatched. Germline V CDR1 and CDR2: SGHTA, FQGNSA. CDR3 protein: CASSLTGGGGTQYF. For the CDR3, the DNA is TGTGCCAGCAGCTTAACCGGGGGGGGTGGTACGCAGTATTTT.

This clonotype was counted ten times or more. The chain has TRBV29-1 and TRBJ2-1; 9 bases match TRBD2. The trim removed 7 bases at V and 6 bases at J, leaving 13 bases unmatched. This CDR3 has 15 residues. Germline CDR1 and CDR2: SQVTM and ANQGSEA. CDR3 bases: TGCAGCGCCCGAACCGGCGGGAGGGCGGGCAATGAGCAGTTCTTC. Encoded protein: CSARTGGRAGNEQFF.

This clonotype was recorded a few times. The chain carries TRBV6-6 and TRBJ1-6; 9 nucleotides line up with TRBD1. The J segment lost 5 bases and the V segment lost 5 bases, leaving 7 bases of the junction unmatched. CDR1 and CDR2 (germline): MNHNY, SVGAGI (reference sequence). CDR3 length: 16 residues. The CDR3 bases are TGTGCCAGCAGTCCCCTACAGGGGGCGAATAATTCACCCCTCCACTTT. Translated: CASSPLQGANNSPLHF.

The CDR3 spells CASSPYTGSGQPQHF. The CDR3 DNA follows: TGTGCCAGCAGTCCCTATACAGGGTCAGGTCAGCCCCAGCATTTT. The chain has TRBV6-5 and TRBJ1-5, with D possibly matching TRBD1 (6 bases). Germline-derived CDR1 and CDR2 are MNHEY and SVGAGI. Trimming removed 5 bases from V and 6 bases from J, with 17 bases in between. CDR3 length: 15 residues.

This clonotype was observed a few times. This rearrangement joins TRBV7-2 to TRBJ2-3; tentative D call: TRBD1 (5 bases). The V and J ends lost 3 bases and 1 base respectively, with 11 bases between them. CDR1 and CDR2 (germline): SGHTA, FQGNSA. The CDR3 covers 15 residues. This CDR3 is CASSFPLRGTDTQYF. CDR3 in DNA: TGTGCCAGCAGCTTCCCTCTCAGGGGCACAGATACGCAGTATTTT.

This clonotype was found a few times. V gene TRBV4-2 combines with J gene TRBJ2-2, with D possibly TRBD1 on 6 matching bases. The germline CDR1 and CDR2 sequences are LGHNA and YNFKEQ. The CDR3 contains 15 residues. V shed 0 bases and J shed 5 bases, with 10 bases lying between them. As DNA, the CDR3 is TGTGCCAGCAGCCAAGACGCCGACAGGACCGGGGAGCTGTTTTTT. Translating it yields CASSQDADRTGELFF.

The chain recombines TRBV5-6 with TRBJ2-3, with D possibly called TRBD1 or TRBD2 (5 bases each). The germline CDR1 and CDR2 sequences are SGHDT and YYEEEE. The CDR3 sequence is 16 residues long. With 2 bases removed from V and 2 bases from J, the gap between germline ends came to 15 bases. The CDR3 bases are TGTGCCAGCAGCTTAAAGTTCCAGGGAGACACAGATACGCAGTATTTT. It yields the protein CASSLKFQGDTDTQYF.

The chain is built from TRBV29-1 and TRBJ2-1; 10 nucleotides align to TRBD2. Germline loops: CDR1 SQVTM, CDR2 ANQGSEA. The CDR3 covers 13 residues. J was trimmed by 13 bases and V by 8 bases; bases with no gene match: 14. The CDR3 region has the DNA TGCAGCCTCCGACCAGCGGGAGGGGAGACCCAGTTCTTC. This gives the protein CSLRPAGGETQFF.

The chain has TRBV27 and TRBJ1-1, with a tentative D call TRBD1 (6 bases). This CDR3 comprises 13 residues. Per the germline V gene, CDR1 is MNHEY and CDR2 is SMNVEV (reference sequence). Trimming pared 8 bases from V and 0 bases from J, leaving 10 bases between. CDR3 sequence (DNA): TGTGCCAGCTACAGGGATTTGAACACTGAAGCTTTCTTT. Its translation is CASYRDLNTEAFF.

A note on this clonotype: Mismatch with germline at one junction end may stem from a read error. CDR3 loop: CASSVGTSGNTGKLFF. Here the CDR3 DNA reads TGTGCCAGCAGCGTAGGGACTAGCGGGAACACCGGGAAGCTGTTTTTT. J is TRBJ2-2 and V is TRBV9; TRBD2 agrees at 12 bases. CDR3 size: 16 residues. Germline lookup yields CDR1 SGDLS and CDR2 YYNGEE.

This clonotype was counted a few times. The chain joins TRBV3-1 to TRBJ1-2; no clear D. CDR1 and CDR2 from the germline V gene are LGHDT and YNNKEL (reference sequence). The CDR3 runs to 12 residues. V was clipped by 1 base and J by 8 bases, with 8 bases between them. The CDR3 region is CASSQVGTGYTF. The CDR3 DNA is TGTGCCAGCAGCCAAGTCGGTACCGGCTACACCTTC.

Comment on this clonotype: Compared with germline, one end of the junction differs, possibly owing to a read error. The V and J genes are TRBV7-9 and TRBJ2-5, with D perhaps matching TRBD2 (5 bases). The CDR3 loop spans 15 amino acids. The germline V gene has CDR1 SEHNR and CDR2 FQNEAQ (reference sequence). Here the CDR3 reads CASSLVGSSQGTQYF. The CDR3 DNA reads as TGTGCCAGCAGCTTAGTTGGGAGCAGCCAAGGGACCCAGTACTTC.

This clonotype was observed a few times. The chain carries TRBV27 and TRBJ1-2; tentatively, D is TRBD1 (6 bases). The CDR3 totals 15 residues. Trimming took 2 bases from V and 4 from J, leaving 14 bases between them. The germline CDR1 and CDR2 sequences are MNHEY and SMNVEV (reference sequence). CDR3 nucleotide sequence: TGTGCCAGCAGTTTAAGACAGGACGCCGGCTATGGCTACACCTTC. Its protein is CASSLRQDAGYGYTF.

This clonotype came up once. V usage is TRBV7-2 and J usage is TRBJ1-5; no clear D. The V gene lost 5 bases and the J gene lost 3 bases, with 5 bases spanning the gap. The CDR3 is made up of 12 amino acids. Germline lookup yields CDR1 SGHTA and CDR2 FQGNSA. The CDR3 region is CASSVLNQPQHF. CDR3 DNA: TGTGCCAGCAGCGTACTCAATCAGCCCCAGCATTTT.